This T cell receptor (beta chain) was obtained from a study of cytomegalovirus exposure and HLA in healthy donors. The CDR3 spans 17 residues. V dropped 3 bases and J dropped 2 bases, with 18 bases sitting between them. Germline V gene sequence: CDR1 SGDLS, CDR2 YYNGEE. Overall study results and limits: TCR beta chains numbering some 160 were designated cytomegalovirus-associated. Other equally common chains were less clonally expanded than HLA-associated TCR beta chains, a later analysis showed. As a later analysis showed, several of the most significant clusters appeared to be linked to common viral pathogens. TRBV6-2, TRBV6-3 and some other V segments were excluded as indistinguishable.

This clone has only one observation. As yet, its antigen is unknown. Researchers ran the PCR with 60 Vbeta and 13 Jbeta primers. TCRdb keeps only in-frame clones here, not all; method: immunoSEQ multiplex PCR. The repertoire has around 200,000 clones, over 75% of them found once; the top ten carry 3.1%. The clonotype comes from a female donor in good health and CMV-seronegative. The J gene is TRBJ1-3, the V gene TRBV9, with D unclear. The sample comprised PBMCs. CDR3: CASSGSLTVGTGNTIYF. Written as DNA, the CDR3 is TGTGCCAGCAGCGGATCCCTAACCGTCGGGACTGGAAACACCATATATTTT.